What follows are 30 T cell receptor beta chains derived from one specimen sequenced in a study of T-cell reconstitution after alpha-beta-depleted transplantation in children. Study-level results: Reportedly, roughly two months post-transplant, alpha-beta T cells arose from several hundred expanded graft clones.

Which antigens these TCRs recognize remains unknown. Unique molecular identifiers were incorporated into the prepared TCRbeta library. One entry per CDR3 protein, called by TCRdb with MiXCR from the PCR reads. In the table there are about 32,000 distinct CDR3 sequences, 5% to 7% of which are singletons. The sequenced sample was peripheral blood, obtained 60 days after TCRalphabeta/CD19-depleted stem cell transplant. Receptors were obtained from a child under two years old who had a stem cell transplant for acute myeloid leukemia, so the T cells may come from the graft donor.

This chain uses TRBV7-9 with TRBJ1-1; D possibly corresponds to TRBD1 (5 bases). The CDR3 spans 15 residues. CDR1 is SEHNR, CDR2 FQNEAQ, per germline (reference sequence). Trimming took off 5 bases at V and 1 base at J, with 14 bases between the two ends. The CDR3 loop reads CASSLRGGRNTEAFF. Written as DNA, the CDR3 is TGTGCCAGCAGCCTCCGGGGGGGACGGAACACTGAAGCTTTCTTT.

This clonotype was found many times. The rearrangement joins TRBV7-9 to TRBJ2-1; D possibly corresponds to TRBD2 (5 bases). In germline, CDR1 is SEHNR, CDR2 FQNEAQ (reference sequence). Trimming left V 4 bases short and J 9 bases short, with 7 bases between. CDR3 length equals 11 residues. The DNA of the CDR3 is TGTGCCAGCAGCTCCGAGGGTGAGCAGTTCTTC. This encodes CASSSEGEQFF.

In its sample, this clonotype ranks as medium-sized (0.01 to 0.1%). This chain joins TRBV5-5 and TRBJ1-5; 7 bases align to TRBD1. The CDR3 totals 14 residues. CDR1 is SGHKS, CDR2 YYEKEE, per germline (reference sequence). Trimming cost V 6 bases and J 3 bases; bases outside gene matches: 6. CDR3 sequence reads: CASTRDSLNQPQHF. The DNA for the CDR3 is TGTGCCAGCACCCGGGACAGCCTCAATCAGCCCCAGCATTTT.

This clonotype came up many times. The chain combines TRBV10-3 with TRBJ2-3; D remains unclear. CDR1 and CDR2 from the germline V gene are ENHRY and SYGVKD. CDR3 length equals 14 residues. Trimming left V 2 bases short and J 2 bases short, with 8 bases between. CDR3 sequence reads: CAISEAGATDTQYF. CDR3 coding DNA: TGTGCCATCAGTGAGGCAGGTGCCACAGATACGCAGTATTTT.

This chain joins TRBV4-3 and TRBJ2-3, with 7 bases that match TRBD1. Unmatched junction bases numbered 8, after V lost 1 base and J lost 7 bases. CDR3 length equals 15 residues. CDR1 LGHNA and CDR2 YSLEER come from the germline V gene. CDR3: CASSQGTGLAYTQYF. The DNA of the CDR3 is TGCGCCAGCAGCCAAGGGACAGGTTTGGCATATACGCAGTATTTT.

As to this clonotype: A much larger clone sits a single nucleotide away, making a read error possible. The V call is TRBV10-3, the J call TRBJ1-2; D unclear. The CDR3 length is 13 residues. V lost 7 bases and J lost 3, with 12 bases in between. Germline loops: CDR1 ENHRY, CDR2 SYGVKD. CDR3 amino acids: CAIKLPADYGYTF. Here the CDR3 DNA reads TGTGCCATCAAACTGCCAGCTGACTATGGCTACACCTTC.

A remark on this clonotype: A clone one base away is much larger, so this may be a read error. J is TRBJ2-3 and V is TRBV7-3; 9 nucleotides agree with TRBD1. The CDR3 totals 12 residues. Looked up from germline, CDR1 is SGHTA and CDR2 is FQGTGA. Trimming at V came to 4 bases and at J to 14 bases, leaving 7 bases not matched to a gene. The CDR3 is CASSSGQGRRYF. The CDR3 DNA sequence: TGTGCCAGCAGCTCGGGACAGGGTCGGCGGTATTTT.

This clonotype was observed at least ten times. The chain is built from TRBV20-1 and TRBJ2-5; D not resolved. Trimming shortened V by 1 base and J by 0 bases, and 6 bases separated the two germline ends. Looked up from germline, CDR1 is DFQATT and CDR2 is SNEGSKA (reference sequence). This CDR3 is built from 13 residues. CDR3 loop: CSARGGYQETQYF. The CDR3 DNA is TGCAGTGCTAGAGGGGGTTACCAAGAGACCCAGTACTTC.

There are many counts of this clonotype. The chain uses TRBV4-3 and TRBJ1-4, with D unresolved. The CDR3 is 18 amino acids. The germline V gene encodes CDR1 LGHNA and CDR2 YSLEER. V was pared by 0 bases and J by 0 bases, with 14 bases between. In nucleotides, the CDR3 is TGCGCCAGCAGCCAAGATGGGGTGCTCTCTTCAACTAATGAAAAACTGTTTTTT. It codes for CASSQDGVLSSTNEKLFF.

This chain uses TRBV5-1 with TRBJ2-7; 7 bases agree with TRBD1. Germline V gene lookup returns CDR1 SGHRS and CDR2 YFSETQ. Germline trimming cut 4 bases from V and 4 bases from J; bases unmatched to any gene: 5. This CDR3 is built from 13 residues. This CDR3 reads CASSPGQRYEQYF. CDR3 in DNA: TGCGCCAGCAGCCCGGGACAGAGGTACGAGCAGTACTTC.

This clonotype was observed at least ten times. This chain connects TRBV3-1 to TRBJ1-5; D not certain. V was pared by 1 base and J by 6 bases, with 4 bases between. The CDR3 is 12 amino acids. In germline, CDR1 is LGHDT, CDR2 YNNKEL (reference sequence). The CDR3 nucleotides read TGTGCCAGCAGCCAAGCCGGTCAGCCCCAGCATTTT. This encodes CASSQAGQPQHF. The variable domain in full, with the rest retrieved from reference TRBV3-1 and TRBJ1-5, is DTAVSQTPKYLVTQMGNDKSIKCEQNLGHDTMYWYKQDSKKFLKIMFSYNNKELIINETVPNRFSPKSPDKAHLNLHINSLELGDSAVYFCASSQAGQPQHFGDGTRLSIL.

The rearrangement links TRBV9 to TRBJ2-1, with D possibly being TRBD1 (5 bases). Germline loops: CDR1 SGDLS, CDR2 YYNGEE. With 3 bases removed from V and 1 base from J, the gap between germline ends came to 11 bases. This CDR3 region has 15 residues. The CDR3 bases are TGTGCCAGCAGCGCCACCCAGGGATCCTACAATGAGCAGTTCTTC. This sequence encodes CASSATQGSYNEQFF.

With regard to this clonotype: This sequence may be a read error, since a much larger clone differs from it by one base. CDR3 amino acids: CASSLTTSNSDEQYF. The CDR3 DNA follows: TGTGCCAGCAGTTTAACGACATCGAATTCGGACGAGCAGTACTTC. The V and J genes are TRBV12-3 or TRBV12-4 and TRBJ2-7, with D unresolved. The ends were cut back, 2 bases at V and 5 bases at J, with 16 bases in the middle. This CDR3 has 15 residues.

This clonotype has a count of ten or more. CDR3 in amino acids: CASSQGQGFQETQYF. In DNA form, the CDR3 reads TGTGCCAGCAGTCAAGGACAGGGTTTCCAAGAGACCCAGTACTTC. The chain couples TRBV12-3 or TRBV12-4 to TRBJ2-5; TRBD1 matches at 8 bases. With V trimmed by 5 bases and J by 1 base, 6 bases remained unmatched. The CDR3 is made up of 15 amino acids.

Many counts were recorded for this clonotype. The chain links TRBV3-1 to TRBJ2-2; the D is unclear. Per germline, CDR1 LGHDT and CDR2 YNNKEL (reference sequence). CDR3 length: 13 amino acids. Trimming removed 0 bases at V and 10 bases at J, with 9 bases between. The CDR3 loop reads CASSQDRREELFF. The CDR3 nucleotides are TGTGCCAGCAGCCAAGATCGTAGAGAGGAGCTGTTTTTT.

This clonotype has ten or more counts. V is TRBV11-2 and J is TRBJ1-1; D is undetermined. CDR3 length: 13 residues. From germline, CDR1 is SGHAT and CDR2 FQNNGV. V lost 1 base and J lost 0, with 3 bases in between. The DNA for the CDR3 is TGTGCCAGCAGCTTAGGCCTGAACACTGAAGCTTTCTTT. Translating it yields CASSLGLNTEAFF.

This clonotype came up many times. V usage is TRBV10-2 and J usage is TRBJ1-2; 9 bases match TRBD1. There are 15 residues in the CDR3. Germline V gene lookup returns CDR1 WSHSY and CDR2 SAAADI. The J segment lost 7 bases and the V segment lost 5 bases, leaving 11 bases of the junction unmatched. The DNA for the CDR3 is TGCGCCAGCAGTTTGACAGGGGGACGGTGGGGTGGCTACACCTTC. Its translation is CASSLTGGRWGGYTF.

The sample holds many counts of this clonotype. The chain joins TRBV5-5 to TRBJ2-7, with D maybe TRBD1 (5 bases). V lost 0 bases, J lost 7 bases, and 17 bases lay in between. CDR3 length: 15 amino acids. Germline CDR1 and CDR2: SGHKS and YYEKEE (reference sequence). CDR3 region: CASSLGGSALREQYF. DNA for the CDR3: TGTGCCAGCAGCTTGGGGGGCAGTGCCTTGCGGGAGCAGTACTTC. The full variable domain, in which reference TRBV5-5 and TRBJ2-7 provide the parts outside the CDR3, is DAGVTQSPTHLIKTRGQQVTLRCSPISGHKSVSWYQQVLGQGPQFIFQYYEKEERGRGNFPDRFSARQFPNYSSELNVNALLLGDSALYLCASSLGGSALREQYFGPGTRLTVT.

The V gene is TRBV20-1, the J gene TRBJ2-7; TRBD2 matches 8 bases. From germline, CDR1 is DFQATT and CDR2 SNEGSKA (reference sequence). Germline trimming cut 6 bases from V and 2 bases from J; bases unmatched to any gene: 15. The CDR3 spans 16 residues. CDR3 sequence reads: CSAGTRRAGGTYEQYF. CDR3 DNA sequence: TGCAGTGCCGGGACCCGACGCGCGGGGGGAACCTACGAGCAGTACTTC.

By proportion, this clonotype is large. J is TRBJ2-1 and V is TRBV7-9; unclear D gene. The CDR3 loop spans 12 amino acids. The V gene lost 1 base and the J gene lost 8 bases, with 6 bases spanning the gap. Per germline, CDR1 SEHNR and CDR2 FQNEAQ (reference sequence). For the CDR3, the DNA is TGTGCCAGCAGCTTAGTTGGCGATGAGCAGTTCTTC. Translating it yields CASSLVGDEQFF.

The V gene is TRBV20-1, the J gene TRBJ2-3; perhaps TRBD1 as D (6 bases). The germline V gene encodes CDR1 DFQATT and CDR2 SNEGSKA (reference sequence). The CDR3 is 15 residues long. The CDR3 here is CIGGQAPGFRGTQYF. The CDR3 DNA follows: TGCATTGGGGGCCAGGCTCCGGGCTTCAGAGGCACGCAGTATTTT.

This clonotype was counted ten times or more. V gene TRBV12-3 or TRBV12-4 combines with J gene TRBJ2-2; D perhaps matches TRBD1 (5 bases). This CDR3 comprises 13 residues. Trimming took off 6 bases at V and 7 bases at J, with 12 bases between the two ends. The CDR3 sequence: CASRGLTGGELFF. The CDR3, as DNA: TGTGCCAGCAGAGGTCTCACAGGCGGGGAGCTGTTTTTT.

There are many counts of this clonotype. The chain uses TRBV5-1 and TRBJ1-6; D is undetermined. V was trimmed by 0 bases and J by 11 bases, leaving 9 bases between them. The CDR3 covers 13 residues. The germline CDR1 and CDR2 sequences are SGHRS and YFSETQ. CDR3: CASSLEPPPPLHF. The CDR3 nucleotides read TGCGCCAGCAGCTTGGAACCGCCTCCACCCCTCCACTTT.

This clonotype was detected many times. The chain uses TRBV9 and TRBJ2-7; 10 bases agree with TRBD1. The CDR3 length is 14 residues. Germline V gives CDR1 SGDLS, CDR2 YYNGEE. V shed 4 bases and J 1 base; nucleotides not matched to a gene: 2. CDR3 region: CASSQDRGSYEQYF. CDR3 DNA: TGTGCCAGCAGCCAGGACAGGGGGTCCTACGAGCAGTACTTC.

This clonotype was recorded at least ten times. The CDR3 sequence is CASTISGGGHTGELFF. The CDR3 nucleotides are TGTGCCAGCACGATTAGCGGGGGGGGGCACACCGGGGAGCTGTTTTTT. V is TRBV21-1 and J is TRBJ2-2; TRBD2 is the table's D call and was not checked against the DNA. TRBV21-1 is classified as a pseudogene. This CDR3 contains 16 residues.

The V gene is TRBV12-5, the J gene TRBJ2-1; D is ambiguous. CDR3 length: 11 amino acids. Per the germline V gene, CDR1 is LGHNT and CDR2 is FRNRAP. Trimming removed 7 bases at V and 5 bases at J, with 6 bases between. The CDR3 nucleotides are TGTGCTAGTGCAGTGAACAATGAGCAGTTCTTC. This gives the protein CASAVNNEQFF.

This clonotype was observed at least ten times. V is TRBV27 and J is TRBJ2-7; tentative D call: TRBD1 (6 bases). Germline V gene data show CDR1 as MNHEY and CDR2 as SMNVEV (reference sequence). V was shortened by 8 bases and J by 6 bases, with 14 bases between the two germline ends. The length of the CDR3 is 12 residues. The CDR3 bases are TGTGCCAGCCAAGGGGGTCCAAGCGAGCAGTACTTC. Translated, it gives CASQGGPSEQYF.

The J gene is TRBJ2-7, the V gene TRBV5-8; D is uncertain. Between the trimmed V and J ends, which lost 1 base and 2 bases, there was a span of 4 bases. Germline V gene lookup returns CDR1 SGHTS and CDR2 YDEGEE. The CDR3 extends over 12 amino acids. This CDR3 reads CASSLITYEQYF. The DNA for the CDR3 is TGTGCCAGCAGCTTGATCACCTACGAGCAGTACTTC. Full variable domain (rest looked up from reference TRBV5-8 and TRBJ2-7): EAGVTQSPTHLIKTRGQQATLRCSPISGHTSVYWYQQALGLGLQFLLWYDEGEERNRGNFPPRFSGRQFPNYSSELNVNALELEDSALYLCASSLITYEQYFGPGTRLTVT.

The sample holds many counts of this clonotype. The chain combines TRBV7-9 with TRBJ2-4; D possibly matches TRBD1 or TRBD2 (6 bases each). Trimming took 3 bases from V and 0 from J, leaving 12 bases between them. Germline CDR1 and CDR2: SEHNR and FQNEAQ (reference sequence). The length of the CDR3 is 16 residues. The CDR3 DNA reads as TGTGCCAGCAGCTTTGGGGGGCGGGGAGCCAAAAACATTCAGTACTTC. Encoded protein: CASSFGGRGAKNIQYF.

This clonotype was observed many times. The genes are TRBV5-1 and TRBJ1-2; D possibly corresponds to TRBD1 (5 bases). Looked up from germline, CDR1 is SGHRS and CDR2 is YFSETQ. The CDR3 extends over 12 amino acids. Trimming pared 0 bases from V and 7 bases from J, leaving 7 bases between. The CDR3 reads CASSLGGFGYTF. The CDR3 DNA reads as TGCGCCAGCAGCTTGGGGGGCTTTGGCTACACCTTC.